The 10 T cell receptor beta chains listed next were all sequenced from one sample in a study of blood T cell repertoires in COVID-19 (dated by TCRdb to between 2020 and 2021). Library preparation was by the immunoSEQ multiplex PCR assay. Drawn from immuneACCESS, this table holds only the in-frame rearrangements with V and J called that TCRdb kept. Clones are partly lost; checked studies trace under half to an unresolved V gene and leave the rest unexplained. The sample table holds around 30,000 clones, of which roughly 80% were seen once. Of the sample, over 12% falls within the top ten clones. Sequenced: peripheral blood. These receptors originate from a man of 80 years or more with active or convalescent COVID-19.

The CDR3 nucleotides read TGTGCCAGCACGTTGACAGGGGAAACCGGGGAGCTGTTTTTT. Translated, it gives CASTLTGETGELFF. This chain joins TRBV25-1 and TRBJ2-2; 8 bases map to TRBD1. CDR1 and CDR2 from the germline V gene are MGHDK and SYGVNS. The CDR3 is 14 residues long. V shed 7 bases and J 5 bases; nucleotides not matched to a gene: 6.

In its sample, this clone was seen once. The chain has TRBV5-1 and TRBJ2-5; 10 bases map to TRBD2. Germline CDR1 is SGHRS and CDR2 is YFSETQ. The ends lost 4 bases at V and 7 bases at J; junction bases unmatched: 10. This CDR3 has 15 amino acids. The CDR3 coding sequence is TGCGCCAGCAGCAGAGGGACTAGCGCCGGGGGGACCCAGTACTTC. It translates to CASSRGTSAGGTQYF.

This rearrangement joins TRBV7-9 to TRBJ1-2; D remains unclear. The germline gives CDR1 SEHNR, CDR2 FQNEAQ (reference sequence). This CDR3 spans 12 amino acids. V was trimmed by 8 bases and J by 3 bases, leaving 10 bases between them. The CDR3 reads CASARGDYGYTF. The CDR3 bases are TGTGCCAGCGCCCGGGGAGACTATGGCTACACCTTC.

The CDR3 DNA reads TGTGCCAGCAGTTTATCGTGGCAGGGTAATGAAAAACTGTTTTTT. This gives the protein CASSLSWQGNEKLFF. The chain employs TRBV27 and TRBJ1-4; a possible D gene is TRBD1 (5 bases). The CDR3 has 15 amino acids. V lost 0 bases to trimming and J lost 4 bases, with 9 bases between them. Germline V gene lookup returns CDR1 MNHEY and CDR2 SMNVEV (reference sequence).

The chain recombines TRBV24-1 with TRBJ2-3; 9 bases are shared with TRBD1. Germline V gene sequence: CDR1 KGHDR, CDR2 SFDVKD. V trimming: 5 bases; J trimming: 5 bases; junction bases outside the gene matches: 10. This CDR3 comprises 16 residues. The CDR3 DNA sequence: TGTGCCACCAGTGGCGCCGGGGACAGGGCTGGAGATACGCAGTATTTT. This translates into CATSGAGDRAGDTQYF.

The rearrangement links TRBV19 to TRBJ2-3; 7 bases are shared with TRBD1. In germline, CDR1 is LNHDA, CDR2 SQIVND (reference sequence). The CDR3 runs to 14 residues. Trimming at V came to 5 bases and at J to 4 bases, leaving 6 bases not matched to a gene. Here the CDR3 reads CASSSATGSDTQYF. The DNA of the CDR3 is TGTGCCAGTAGTTCAGCGACAGGGTCAGATACGCAGTATTTT.

This clone has a single count. The rearrangement uses TRBV20-1 and TRBJ2-1; D is undetermined. V was trimmed by 0 bases and J by 13 bases, leaving 10 bases between them. The CDR3 sequence is 11 residues long. CDR1 and CDR2 (germline): DFQATT, SNEGSKA (reference sequence). In DNA form, the CDR3 reads TGCAGTGCTAGAGATGGCAAACGCCAGTTCTTC. Its protein is CSARDGKRQFF.

The rearrangement joins TRBV5-1 to TRBJ2-1; TRBD1 matches at 8 bases. In germline, CDR1 is SGHRS, CDR2 YFSETQ. V lost 6 bases and J lost 4; bases outside the gene matches: 9. This CDR3 comprises 15 residues. Here the CDR3 DNA reads TGCGCCAGCAATAAGGGACAGGACCCATACAATGAGCAGTTCTTC. It codes for CASNKGQDPYNEQFF.

V gene TRBV27 combines with J gene TRBJ2-5; tentative D call: TRBD2 (5 bases). CDR3 length: 16 amino acids. V lost 2 bases, J lost 0 bases, and 13 bases lay in between. The germline gives CDR1 MNHEY, CDR2 SMNVEV (reference sequence). The CDR3 nucleotides are TGTGCCAGCAGTTTACGTGGGCGGAGGTACCAAGAGACCCAGTACTTC. The encoded protein is CASSLRGRRYQETQYF.

V usage is TRBV5-1 and J usage is TRBJ2-7; D is ambiguous. The V and J ends lost 1 base and 2 bases respectively, with 10 bases between them. Germline CDR1 and CDR2: SGHRS and YFSETQ. This CDR3 region has 14 residues. CDR3 protein: CASSLSTYPYEQYF. CDR3 DNA sequence: TGCGCCAGCAGCTTGTCCACCTACCCCTACGAGCAGTACTTC.